This T cell receptor beta chain was found in a study of cytomegalovirus exposure and HLA in healthy donors. Study-level information: A subsequent analysis stated that the 120 or so validation repertoires were run on the same platform as the 600 to 750 first-cohort repertoires.

Worth noting for this clone: The antigen is not known.

The CDR3 contains 16 residues. Germline CDR1 is MNHNY and CDR2 is SVGAGI (reference sequence). Unmatched junction bases numbered 10, after V lost 5 bases and J lost 6 bases. Only in-frame clones appear in the TCRdb table, and some are missing; sequencing was by immunoSEQ multiplex PCR. The sample contains 120,000 or so clones, roughly 87% of which appear only once. Donors were drawn from the approximately 130-subject validation cohort, separate from the roughly 670-subject first cohort. Points from the study as a whole: For most TCR sequences rarity was the rule, although some public TCRs occurred in many donors. Cytomegalovirus-associated TCR beta chains were listed, numbering 150 to 200.

The sequence came from a woman under 30 in good health and CMV-seronegative. Specimen: PBMCs. The rearrangement uses TRBV6-6 and TRBJ1-5, with 10 bases that match TRBD1. Here the CDR3 reads CASSSGQGGYGQPQHF. The CDR3 nucleotides are TGTGCCAGCAGTAGTGGACAGGGGGGATATGGTCAGCCCCAGCATTTT.